Below are 5 T cell receptor beta chains sequenced from a single sample in a study of T-cell memory formation after mild COVID-19 (dated by TCRdb to 2020 to 2023). Libraries were prepared through 5' RACE. The data were produced on an Illumina NovaSeq 6000. TCRdb reran the public reads through fastp at Q25 and MiXCR, keeping productive beta chains. Rows with a matching CDR3 protein are joined into one entry that keeps the most common DNA and genes. The sample includes 470,000 or so distinct CDR3 sequences, with about a sixth observed a single time. The ten largest clonotypes hold around a fifth of the sample. The sequencing sample was made of PBMCs or a T cell subset sorted from them (not recorded which). Every receptor here comes from a man aged 18-30 years who had mild COVID-19 (a few samples of this study predate the infection). The sample titles of this study are shuffled in the database, so cell type and time point are left out; the donor was told from shared clones.

In its sample, this clonotype was seen a few times. J is TRBJ1-1 and V is TRBV6-6; D perhaps matches TRBD1 (6 bases). V lost 5 bases, J lost 1 base, and 20 bases lay in between. Per germline, CDR1 MNHNY and CDR2 SVGAGI (reference sequence). The CDR3 has 17 residues. The CDR3, as DNA: TGTGCCAGCAGTGACCCAAAGATGCGGGGGCCGAACACTGAAGCTTTCTTT. Protein sequence: CASSDPKMRGPNTEAFF.

Regarding this clonotype: The germline gene is not matched at one end of the junction; a read error may be the cause. The rearrangement joins TRBV7-2 to TRBJ2-3, with D tentatively TRBD2 (6 bases). Germline CDR1 is SGHTA and CDR2 is FQGNSA. The CDR3 sequence is 17 residues long. CDR3 amino acids: CASSLASSRVAGDTQYF. DNA of the CDR3: TGTGCCAGCAGCCTAGCGAGTTCGCGGGTGGCTGGAGATACGCAGTATTTT.

The gene calls are TRBV6-2 or TRBV6-3 and TRBJ2-7; tentatively, D is TRBD1 or TRBD2 (5 bases each). Germline V CDR1 and CDR2: MNHEY, SVGEGT. This CDR3 spans 14 amino acids. Trimming pared 6 bases from V and 2 bases from J, leaving 14 bases between. CDR3 amino acids: CASSRRGLTYEQYV. For the CDR3, the DNA is TGTGCCAGCAGCCGTCGGGGCCTTACCTACGAGCAGTACGTC.

This chain connects TRBV20-1 to TRBJ2-3; no clear D. The germline CDR1 and CDR2 sequences are DFQATT and SNEGSKA (reference sequence). V lost 3 bases and J lost 6, with 19 bases in between. CDR3 length equals 15 residues. CDR3 DNA: TGCAGTGCTAGGGGATCGTGGGGTCCCGGTGATACGCAGTATTTT. It encodes CSARGSWGPGDTQYF.

This clonotype has more than one count but fewer than ten. The J gene is TRBJ1-1, the V gene TRBV6-5; tentatively, D is TRBD1 (5 bases). Trimming left V 4 bases short and J 6 bases short, with 12 bases between. The CDR3 loop spans 13 amino acids. Germline V gene lookup returns CDR1 MNHEY and CDR2 SVGAGI. The CDR3 region is CASSSGLVSEAFF. CDR3 sequence (DNA): TGTGCCAGCAGTTCAGGGTTGGTCTCTGAAGCTTTCTTT.